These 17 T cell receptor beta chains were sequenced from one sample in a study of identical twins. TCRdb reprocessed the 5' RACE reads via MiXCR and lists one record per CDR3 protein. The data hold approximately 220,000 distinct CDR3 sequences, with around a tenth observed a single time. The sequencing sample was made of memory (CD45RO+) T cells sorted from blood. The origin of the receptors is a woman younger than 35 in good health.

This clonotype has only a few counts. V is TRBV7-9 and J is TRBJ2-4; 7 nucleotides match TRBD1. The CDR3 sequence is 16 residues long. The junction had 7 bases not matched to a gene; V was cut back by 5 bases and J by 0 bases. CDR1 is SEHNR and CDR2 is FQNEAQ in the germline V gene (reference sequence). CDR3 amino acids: CASSGLGQRAKNIQYF. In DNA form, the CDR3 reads TGTGCCAGCAGCGGGCTGGGACAGAGAGCCAAAAACATTCAGTACTTC.

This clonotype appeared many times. CDR3 in amino acids: CATSREKAFRDEQFF. CDR3 bases: TGTGCCACCAGCAGAGAGAAAGCGTTCCGAGATGAGCAGTTCTTC. The chain has TRBV15 and TRBJ2-1; D is ambiguous. The CDR3 consists of 15 residues. The germline CDR1 and CDR2 sequences are LNHNV and YYDKDF (reference sequence). V lost 0 bases and J lost 8, with 14 bases in between.

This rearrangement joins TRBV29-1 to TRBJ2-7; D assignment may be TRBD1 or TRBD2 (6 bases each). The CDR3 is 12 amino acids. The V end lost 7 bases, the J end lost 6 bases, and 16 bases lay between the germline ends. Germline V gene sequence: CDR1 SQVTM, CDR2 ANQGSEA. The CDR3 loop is CSGYRAAGEQYF. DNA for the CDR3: TGCAGCGGCTACAGGGCAGCGGGCGAGCAGTACTTC.

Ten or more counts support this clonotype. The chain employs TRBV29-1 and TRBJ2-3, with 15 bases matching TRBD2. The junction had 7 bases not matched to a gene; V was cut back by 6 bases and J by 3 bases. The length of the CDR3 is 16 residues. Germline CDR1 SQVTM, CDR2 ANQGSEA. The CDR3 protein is CSVWTSGGAQTDTQYF. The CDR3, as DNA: TGCAGCGTGTGGACTAGCGGGGGGGCACAAACAGATACGCAGTATTTT.

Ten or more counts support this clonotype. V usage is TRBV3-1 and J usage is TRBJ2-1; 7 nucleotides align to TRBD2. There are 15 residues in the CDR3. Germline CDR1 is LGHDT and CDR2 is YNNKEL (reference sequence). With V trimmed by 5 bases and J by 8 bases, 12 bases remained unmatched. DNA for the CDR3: TGTGCCAGCAGCTCGAGCGGGGCCCGGGTGGATGAGCAGTTCTTC. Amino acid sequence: CASSSSGARVDEQFF.

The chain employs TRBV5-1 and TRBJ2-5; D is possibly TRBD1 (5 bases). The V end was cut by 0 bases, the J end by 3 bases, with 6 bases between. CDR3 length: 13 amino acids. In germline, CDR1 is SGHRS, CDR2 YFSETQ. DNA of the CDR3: TGCGCCAGCAGCTTGGGACAGAAAGAGACCCAGTACTTC. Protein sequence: CASSLGQKETQYF.

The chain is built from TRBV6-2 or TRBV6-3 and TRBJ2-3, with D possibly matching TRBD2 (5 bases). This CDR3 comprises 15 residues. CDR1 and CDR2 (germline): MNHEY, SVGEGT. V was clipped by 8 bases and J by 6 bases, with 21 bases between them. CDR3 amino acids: CASRPLGGSMDTQYF. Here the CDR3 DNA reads TGTGCCAGCCGCCCCCTAGGTGGGAGTATGGATACGCAGTATTTT.

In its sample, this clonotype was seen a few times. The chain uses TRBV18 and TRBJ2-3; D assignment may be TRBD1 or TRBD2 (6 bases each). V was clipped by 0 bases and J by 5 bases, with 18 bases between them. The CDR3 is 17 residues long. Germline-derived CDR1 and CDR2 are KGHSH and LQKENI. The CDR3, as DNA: TGTGCCAGCTCACCACCGTGGGGCGGGACAAAGGGAGATACGCAGTATTTT. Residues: CASSPPWGGTKGDTQYF.

The chain's CDR3 is CSVEKPKSGNTIYF. CDR3 DNA: TGCAGCGTAGAGAAACCGAAATCTGGAAACACCATATATTTT. This chain connects TRBV29-1 to TRBJ1-3, with D unclear. Germline CDR1 is SQVTM and CDR2 is ANQGSEA. V was trimmed by 6 bases and J by 1 base, leaving 13 bases between them. The CDR3 is 14 amino acids.

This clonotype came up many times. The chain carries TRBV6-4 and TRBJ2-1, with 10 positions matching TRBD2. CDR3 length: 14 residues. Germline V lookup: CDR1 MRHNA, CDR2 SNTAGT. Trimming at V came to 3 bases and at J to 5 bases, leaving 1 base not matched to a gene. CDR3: CASSEAGGHNEQFF. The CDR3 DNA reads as TGTGCCAGCAGTGAAGCGGGGGGGCACAATGAGCAGTTCTTC.

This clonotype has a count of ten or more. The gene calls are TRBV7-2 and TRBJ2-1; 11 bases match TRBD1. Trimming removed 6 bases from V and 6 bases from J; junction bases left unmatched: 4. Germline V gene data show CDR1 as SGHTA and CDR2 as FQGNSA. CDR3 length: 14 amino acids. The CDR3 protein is CASSGTGGGNEQFF. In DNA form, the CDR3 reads TGTGCCAGCAGTGGGACAGGGGGTGGCAATGAGCAGTTCTTC.

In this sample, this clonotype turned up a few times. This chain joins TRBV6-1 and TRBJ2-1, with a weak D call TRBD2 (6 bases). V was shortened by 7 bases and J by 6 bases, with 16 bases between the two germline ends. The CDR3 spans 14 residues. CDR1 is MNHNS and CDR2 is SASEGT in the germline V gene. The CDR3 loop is CASTGSLEGNEQFF. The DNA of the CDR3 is TGTGCCAGCACCGGCTCACTGGAGGGCAATGAGCAGTTCTTC.

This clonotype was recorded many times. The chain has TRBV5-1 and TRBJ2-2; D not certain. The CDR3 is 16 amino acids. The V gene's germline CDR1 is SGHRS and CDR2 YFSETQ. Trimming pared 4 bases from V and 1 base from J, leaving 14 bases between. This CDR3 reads CASSPNLPGNTGELFF. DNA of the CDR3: TGCGCCAGCAGCCCGAACCTCCCCGGGAACACCGGGGAGCTGTTTTTT.

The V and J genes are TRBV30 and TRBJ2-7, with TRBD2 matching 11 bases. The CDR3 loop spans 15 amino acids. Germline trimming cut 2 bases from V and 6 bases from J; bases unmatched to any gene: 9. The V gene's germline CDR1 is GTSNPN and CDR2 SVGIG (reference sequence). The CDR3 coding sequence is TGTGCCTGGAGTTATAATAGCGGGAGGGCCCCCGAGCAGTACTTC. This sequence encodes CAWSYNSGRAPEQYF.

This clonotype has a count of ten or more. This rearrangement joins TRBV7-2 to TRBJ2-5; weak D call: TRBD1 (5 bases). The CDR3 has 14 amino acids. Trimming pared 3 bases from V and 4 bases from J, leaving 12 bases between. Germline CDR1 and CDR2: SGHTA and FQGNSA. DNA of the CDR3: TGTGCCAGCAGCTTTCGTCAGGGTAGAGAGACCCAGTACTTC. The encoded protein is CASSFRQGRETQYF.

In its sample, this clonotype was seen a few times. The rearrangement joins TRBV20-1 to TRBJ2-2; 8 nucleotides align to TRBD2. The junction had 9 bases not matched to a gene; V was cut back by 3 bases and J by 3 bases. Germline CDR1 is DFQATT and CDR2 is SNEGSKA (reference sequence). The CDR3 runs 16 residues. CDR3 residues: CSARNPLAGDTGELFF. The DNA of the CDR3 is TGCAGTGCTAGGAATCCGCTAGCGGGCGACACCGGGGAGCTGTTTTTT.

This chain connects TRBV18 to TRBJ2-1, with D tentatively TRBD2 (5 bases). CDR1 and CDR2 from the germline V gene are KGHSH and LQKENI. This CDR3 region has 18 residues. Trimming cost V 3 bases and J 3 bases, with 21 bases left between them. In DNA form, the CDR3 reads TGTGCCAGCTCACCTCCGGCCGGCGGGCTATCCCTCTACAATGAGCAGTTCTTC. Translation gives CASSPPAGGLSLYNEQFF.